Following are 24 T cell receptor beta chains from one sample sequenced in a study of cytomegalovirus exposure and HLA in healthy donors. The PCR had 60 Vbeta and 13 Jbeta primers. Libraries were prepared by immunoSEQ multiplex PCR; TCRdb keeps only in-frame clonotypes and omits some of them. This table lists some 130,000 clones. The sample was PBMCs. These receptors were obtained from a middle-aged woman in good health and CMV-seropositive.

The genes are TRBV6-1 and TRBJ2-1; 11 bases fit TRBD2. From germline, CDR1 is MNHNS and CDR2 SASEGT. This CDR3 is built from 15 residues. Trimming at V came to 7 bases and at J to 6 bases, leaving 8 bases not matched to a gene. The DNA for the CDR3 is TGTGCCAGCACCGAAGGGACTAGCGGAGTCAATGAGCAGTTCTTC. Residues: CASTEGTSGVNEQFF.

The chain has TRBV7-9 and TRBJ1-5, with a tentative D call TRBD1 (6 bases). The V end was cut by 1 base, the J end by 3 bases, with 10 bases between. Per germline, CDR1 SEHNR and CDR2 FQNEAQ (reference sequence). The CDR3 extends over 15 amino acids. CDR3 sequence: CASSLENRDNQPQHF. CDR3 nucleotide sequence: TGTGCCAGCAGCTTAGAGAACAGGGACAATCAGCCCCAGCATTTT.

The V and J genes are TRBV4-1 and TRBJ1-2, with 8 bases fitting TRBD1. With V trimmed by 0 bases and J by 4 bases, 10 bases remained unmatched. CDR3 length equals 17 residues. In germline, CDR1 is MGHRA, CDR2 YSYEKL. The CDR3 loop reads CASSQEHSPTGVYGYTF. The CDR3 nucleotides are TGCGCCAGCAGCCAAGAACATAGCCCGACAGGGGTCTATGGCTACACCTTC.

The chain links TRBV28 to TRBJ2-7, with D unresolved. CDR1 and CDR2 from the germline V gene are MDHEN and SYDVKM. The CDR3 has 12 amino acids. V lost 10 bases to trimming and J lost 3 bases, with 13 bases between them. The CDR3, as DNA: TGTGCCACCAATGGGCCCCACTACGAGCAGTACTTC. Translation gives CATNGPHYEQYF.

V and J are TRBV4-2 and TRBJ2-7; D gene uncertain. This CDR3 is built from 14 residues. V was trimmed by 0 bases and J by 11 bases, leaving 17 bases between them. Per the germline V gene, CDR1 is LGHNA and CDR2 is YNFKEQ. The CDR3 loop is CASSQEAGSEPKYF. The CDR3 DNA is TGTGCCAGCAGCCAAGAGGCAGGCTCCGAGCCGAAGTACTTC.

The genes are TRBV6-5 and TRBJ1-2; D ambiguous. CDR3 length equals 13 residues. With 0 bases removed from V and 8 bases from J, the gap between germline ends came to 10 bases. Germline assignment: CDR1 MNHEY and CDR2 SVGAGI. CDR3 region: CASSYSRRLGYTF. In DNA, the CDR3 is TGTGCCAGCAGTTACTCCCGACGACTCGGCTACACCTTC.

CDR3 amino acids: CASGLVRSYNEQFF. The CDR3 DNA reads TGTGCTAGTGGTTTGGTACGTAGTTACAATGAGCAGTTCTTC. This chain connects TRBV12-5 to TRBJ2-1; unclear D gene. Trimming removed 0 bases at V and 4 bases at J, with 7 bases between. The CDR3 length is 14 residues. CDR1 and CDR2 (germline): LGHNT, FRNRAP.

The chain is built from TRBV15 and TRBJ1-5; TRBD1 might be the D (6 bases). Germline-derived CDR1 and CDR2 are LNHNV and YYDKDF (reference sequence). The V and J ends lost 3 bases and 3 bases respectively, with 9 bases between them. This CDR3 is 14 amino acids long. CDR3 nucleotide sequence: TGTGCCACCAGCAGTCAGGGGTCCAATCAGCCCCAGCATTTT. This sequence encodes CATSSQGSNQPQHF. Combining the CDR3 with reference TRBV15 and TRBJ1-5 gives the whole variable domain DAMVIQNPRYQVTQFGKPVTLSCSQTLNHNVMYWYQQKSSQAPKLLFHYYDKDFNNEADTPDNFQSRRPNTSFCFLDIRSPGLGDTAMYLCATSSQGSNQPQHFGDGTRLSIL.

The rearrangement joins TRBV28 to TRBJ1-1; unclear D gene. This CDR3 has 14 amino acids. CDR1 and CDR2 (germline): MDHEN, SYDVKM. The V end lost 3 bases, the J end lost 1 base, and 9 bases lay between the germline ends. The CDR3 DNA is TGTGCCAGCAGTTTCTGGCTTCAGAACACTGAAGCTTTCTTT. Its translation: CASSFWLQNTEAFF.

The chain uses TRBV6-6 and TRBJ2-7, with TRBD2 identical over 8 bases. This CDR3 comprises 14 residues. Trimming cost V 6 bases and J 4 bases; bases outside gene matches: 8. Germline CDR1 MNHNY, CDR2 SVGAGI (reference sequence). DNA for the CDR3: TGTGCCAGCAGGCTACTAGCGGAGGGGTACGAGCAGTACTTC. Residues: CASRLLAEGYEQYF.

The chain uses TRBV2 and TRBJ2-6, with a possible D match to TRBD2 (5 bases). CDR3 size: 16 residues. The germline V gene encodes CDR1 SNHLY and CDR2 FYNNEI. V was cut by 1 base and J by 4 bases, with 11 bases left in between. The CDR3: CASSEGSGRGANVLTF. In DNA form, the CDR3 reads TGTGCCAGCAGTGAAGGGTCGGGAAGAGGGGCCAACGTCCTGACTTTC.

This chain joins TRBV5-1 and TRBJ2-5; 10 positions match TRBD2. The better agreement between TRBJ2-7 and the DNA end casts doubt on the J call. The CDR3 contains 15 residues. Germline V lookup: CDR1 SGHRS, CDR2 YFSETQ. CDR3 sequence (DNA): TGCGCCAGCAGCTTGTTGTCTAGCGGGAGTTACGAGCAGTACTTC. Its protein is CASSLLSSGSYEQYF.

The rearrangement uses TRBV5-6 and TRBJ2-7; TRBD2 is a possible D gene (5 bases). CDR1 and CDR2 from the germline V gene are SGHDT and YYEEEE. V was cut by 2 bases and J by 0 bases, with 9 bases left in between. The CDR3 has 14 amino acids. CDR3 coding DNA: TGTGCCAGCAGCTTCAATGGGAGCTCCTACGAGCAGTACTTC. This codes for CASSFNGSSYEQYF.

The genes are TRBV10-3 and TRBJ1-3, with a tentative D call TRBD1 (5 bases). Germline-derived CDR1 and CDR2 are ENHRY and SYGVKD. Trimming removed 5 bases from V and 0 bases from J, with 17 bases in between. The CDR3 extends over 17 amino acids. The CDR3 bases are TGTGCCATCAGTCCGTACTTACAGGCCCCCTCTGGAAACACCATATATTTT. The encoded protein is CAISPYLQAPSGNTIYF.

The CDR3: CAWGSSAYEQYF. The CDR3 nucleotides are TGTGCCTGGGGCAGTTCCGCCTACGAGCAGTACTTC. The chain uses TRBV30 and TRBJ2-7; the D is unclear. CDR1 GTSNPN and CDR2 SVGIG come from the germline V gene (reference sequence). This CDR3 comprises 12 residues. V dropped 5 bases and J dropped 2 bases, with 10 bases sitting between them.

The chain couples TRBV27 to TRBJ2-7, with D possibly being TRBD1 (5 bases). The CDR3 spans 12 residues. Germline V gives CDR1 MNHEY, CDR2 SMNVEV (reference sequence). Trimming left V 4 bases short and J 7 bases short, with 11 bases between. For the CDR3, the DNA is TGTGCCAGCAGTTGGAAGGACAAGGAGCAGTACTTC. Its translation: CASSWKDKEQYF.

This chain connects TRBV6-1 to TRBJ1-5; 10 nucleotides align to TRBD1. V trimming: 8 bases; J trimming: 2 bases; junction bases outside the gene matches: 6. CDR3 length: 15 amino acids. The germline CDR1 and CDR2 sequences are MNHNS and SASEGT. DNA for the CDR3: TGTGCCAGCCGGGACAGGGGATGGGGCAATCAGCCCCAGCATTTT. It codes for CASRDRGWGNQPQHF.

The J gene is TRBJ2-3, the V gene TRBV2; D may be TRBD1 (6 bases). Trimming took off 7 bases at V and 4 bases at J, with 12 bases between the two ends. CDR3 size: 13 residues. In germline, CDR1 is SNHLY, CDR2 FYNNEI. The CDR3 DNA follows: TGTGCCAGCAAGTGGGGGCTATCAGATACGCAGTATTTT. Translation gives CASKWGLSDTQYF.

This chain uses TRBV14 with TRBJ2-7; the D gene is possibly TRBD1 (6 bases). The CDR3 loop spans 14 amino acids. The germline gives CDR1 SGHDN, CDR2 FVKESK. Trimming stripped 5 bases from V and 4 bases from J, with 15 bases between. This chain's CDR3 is CASSAGQLRYEQYF. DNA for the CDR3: TGTGCCAGCAGCGCCGGACAGCTGAGATACGAGCAGTACTTC.

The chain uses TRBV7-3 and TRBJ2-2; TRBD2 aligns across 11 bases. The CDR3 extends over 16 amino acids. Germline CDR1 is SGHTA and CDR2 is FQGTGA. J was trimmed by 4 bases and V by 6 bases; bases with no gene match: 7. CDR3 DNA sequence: TGTGCCAGCAGGGCAGGGACTAGCGGACCCACCGGGGAGCTGTTTTTT. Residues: CASRAGTSGPTGELFF.

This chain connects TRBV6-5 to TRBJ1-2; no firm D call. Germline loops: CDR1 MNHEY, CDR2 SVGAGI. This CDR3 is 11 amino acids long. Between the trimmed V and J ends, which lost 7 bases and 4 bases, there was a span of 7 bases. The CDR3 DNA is TGTGCCAGCAAGCGGGGCTATGGCTACACCTTC. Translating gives CASKRGYGYTF.

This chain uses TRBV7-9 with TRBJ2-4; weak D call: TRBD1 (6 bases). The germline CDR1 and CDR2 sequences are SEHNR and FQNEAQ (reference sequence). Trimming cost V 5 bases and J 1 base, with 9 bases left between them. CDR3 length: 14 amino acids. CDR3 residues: CASSGQGAKNIQYF. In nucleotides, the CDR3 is TGTGCCAGCAGCGGTCAGGGGGCCAAAAACATTCAGTACTTC. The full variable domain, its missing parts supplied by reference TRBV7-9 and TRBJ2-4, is DTGVSQNPRHKITKRGQNVTFRCDPISEHNRLYWYRQTLGQGPEFLTYFQNEAQLEKSRLLSDRFSAERPKGSFSTLEIQRTEQGDSAMYLCASSGQGAKNIQYFGAGTRLSVL.

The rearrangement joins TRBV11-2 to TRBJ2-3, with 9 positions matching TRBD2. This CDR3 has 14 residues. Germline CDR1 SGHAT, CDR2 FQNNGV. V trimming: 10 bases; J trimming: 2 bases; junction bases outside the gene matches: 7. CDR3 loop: CATSSGAFTDTQYF. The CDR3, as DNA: TGTGCCACTTCTAGCGGGGCATTCACAGATACGCAGTATTTT.

DNA of the CDR3: TGCGCCAGCAGCGTGACAGGGGATGAGAGTCAGCCCCAGCATTTT. Its translation is CASSVTGDESQPQHF. The rearrangement joins TRBV5-1 to TRBJ1-5, with 8 bases aligning to TRBD1. J was trimmed by 6 bases and V by 4 bases; bases with no gene match: 9. The CDR3 has 15 amino acids. In germline, CDR1 is SGHRS, CDR2 YFSETQ.